This paragraph reports one T cell receptor (beta chain). Source study methods: Amplifying reference gene primers gave estimates of nucleated cell counts. Generated by immunoSEQ multiplex PCR, the TCRdb table keeps only in-frame clones and is missing some. V, J and clone size are those of that table, while D and trimming were read from the DNA. The profile shows about 74,000 clones, approximately 85% of them singletons. The source of the sample is a study of blood T cell repertoires in COVID-19. Study-level information: The United States, Italy and Spain provided the acute and convalescent COVID-19 samples. PBMCs, B-cell-depleted T cells, or T cells were the source of the cDNA or gDNA that made up the material.

Sequencing used peripheral blood. This TCR was sampled from a man between 70 and 80 years old with acute or convalescent COVID-19.

Written as DNA, the CDR3 is TGTGCCAGCAGCCCGAGTCAGAGGGTGAGGGACCAGTACTTC. This translates into CASSPSQRVRDQYF. This chain uses TRBV3-1 (or the pseudogene TRBV3-2) with TRBJ2-5, with D tentatively TRBD2 (5 bases). Germline V gene lookup returns CDR1 LGHDT and CDR2 YNNKEL (reference sequence). This CDR3 has 14 amino acids. V lost 4 bases and J lost 10, with 19 bases in between.